These T cell receptor beta chains were read from a single sample in a study of vaccination and CD4 T cells after COVID-19. Their cognate antigens are unknown. TCRdb used MiXCR to reprocess the PCR reads, holding one entry per CDR3 protein. The sample includes about 18,000 distinct CDR3 sequences, about 70% of them seen just once. Sample: CD4+ T cells from blood, cultured in vitro. Receptors were obtained from a human donor who had recovered from COVID-19. The CDR3 runs from the conserved cysteine through the conserved F or W. D genes are given only for firm matches. Only some rows state a clone size, as once, few, many or a class for expanded clones.

V gene	clone size	CDR3 length	D gene	J gene	CDR3 DNA	CDR3 protein
TRBV7-2	few	15	TRBD1	TRBJ2-5	TGTGCCAGCAGCCCTTTGAGACAGGGGGTCGAGACCCAGTACTTC	CASSPLRQGVETQYF
TRBV4-3	-	16	TRBD1	TRBJ1-4	TGCGCCAGCAGCCAAGCCAGGGGGCGACGGGATGAAAAACTGTTTTTT	CASSQARGRRDEKLFF
TRBV7-2	once	13	TRBD1	TRBJ1-2	TGTGCCAGCAGCTTAGGGACAGGGAATGGCTACACCTTC	CASSLGTGNGYTF
TRBV11-2	once	15	TRBD1	TRBJ1-4	TGTGCCAGCAGCCCTTGGACAGGGGAGAATGAAAAACTGTTTTTT	CASSPWTGENEKLFF
TRBV6-1	-	15	-	TRBJ2-2	TGTGCCAGCAGGACAGCCGGGTCGGGCACCGGGGAGCTGTTTTTT	CASRTAGSGTGELFF
TRBV27	-	13	-	TRBJ2-2	TGTGCCAGCAGTTCTCCCCCAGCCGGGGAGCTGTTTTTT	CASSSPPAGELFF
TRBV20-1	-	13	TRBD2	TRBJ2-7	TGCAGTGCTGCCGGGACTAGATCCTACGAGCAGTACTTC	CSAAGTRSYEQYF
TRBV6-1	-	14	TRBD1	TRBJ2-3	TGTGCCAGCAGCCCCGGGACAGGGAGAGGTACGCAGTATTTT	CASSPGTGRGTQYF
TRBV6-5	few	15	-	TRBJ1-3	TGTGCCAGCAGTTACTCGAAAGAGAGGGGAAACACCATATATTTT	CASSYSKERGNTIYF
TRBV27	once	15	-	TRBJ1-4	TGTGCCAGCAGCCGAATGGAGGCCGATCGGGAAAAACTGTTTTTT	CASSRMEADREKLFF
TRBV7-6	-	15	-	TRBJ2-1	TGTGCCAGCACCGTAGTATCCGGATCCTACAATGAGCAGTTCTTC	CASTVVSGSYNEQFF
TRBV6-1	-	16	-	TRBJ2-3	TGTGCCAGCAGTCCCACGCTGACTATTCGCACAGATACGCAGTATTTT	CASSPTLTIRTDTQYF
TRBV7-2	-	14	-	TRBJ1-3	TGTGCCAGCAGCCCTCCAGGCAACCGAAACACCATATATTTT	CASSPPGNRNTIYF
TRBV20-1	few	13	-	TRBJ1-5	TGCAGTGCTAGCTGGGGGGGGAATCAGCCCCAGCATTTT	CSASWGGNQPQHF
TRBV6-1	few	13	TRBD1	TRBJ1-2	TGTGCCAGCAGCCCGACAGGGAACTATGGCTACACCTTC	CASSPTGNYGYTF
TRBV7-2	-	15	-	TRBJ2-2	TGTGCCAGCGACGAAAGGGGAAGGAACACCGGGGAGCTGTTTTTT	CASDERGRNTGELFF
TRBV7-2	-	13	-	TRBJ2-2	TGTGCCGGCAGCTCAGGGTTACCCGGGGAGCTGTTTTTT	CAGSSGLPGELFF
TRBV6-1	few	14	-	TRBJ2-7	TGTGCCAGCAGTCCCCAGGGTACGGGATACGAGCAGTACTTC	CASSPQGTGYEQYF
TRBV7-6	-	15	-	TRBJ1-1	TGTGCCAGCAGCCCAGAAAGTGGGGTAGGGACTGAAGCTTTCTTT	CASSPESGVGTEAFF
TRBV12-3/TRBV12-4	-	13	-	TRBJ2-7	TGTGCCAGCAGTTTAAGTTCCCCCTGGGAGCAGTACTTC	CASSLSSPWEQYF
TRBV20-1	-	15	-	TRBJ2-6	TGCAGTGCTACTCCCCGGGGTTGGGGGGCCAACGTCCTGACTTTC	CSATPRGWGANVLTF
TRBV5-4	few	16	-	TRBJ1-3	TGTGCCAGCAGCGAAGACCGGTTCCTCTCTGGAAACACCATATATTTT	CASSEDRFLSGNTIYF
TRBV20-1	-	15	-	TRBJ2-6	TGCAACCCGACAGGCCCGAAATTTGGGGCCAACGTCCTGACTTTC	CNPTGPKFGANVLTF
TRBV5-1	-	15	TRBD1	TRBJ2-4	TGCGCCAGCAGCTCCGGGACAGGGGGCGAAAACATTCAGTACTTC	CASSSGTGGENIQYF
TRBV20-1	-	14	-	TRBJ1-1	TGCAGTGCTACACAGGGTCGGGTGAACACTGAAGCTTTCTTT	CSATQGRVNTEAFF
TRBV7-2	once	16	-	TRBJ2-5	TGCGCCAGCAGCCCAGGCGTTAGGGCTATCCAAGAGACCCAGTACTTC	CASSPGVRAIQETQYF
TRBV7-8	once	15	-	TRBJ2-7	TGTGCCAGCAGCCCAGGGGACACCTCCTACGAGTGGCAGTACTTC	CASSPGDTSYEWQYF
TRBV12-3/TRBV12-4	-	13	-	TRBJ1-5	TGTGCCAGCACCCCCGTGTTTCTACAGCCCCAGCATTTT	CASTPVFLQPQHF
TRBV5-1	once	15	-	TRBJ2-7	TGCGCCAGCAGCCCCGCTTTAACAGGAGGCGACGAGCAGTACTTC	CASSPALTGGDEQYF
TRBV21-1	few	15	-	TRBJ2-7	TGTGCCAGCAGCAAAATCCCTAGCGCGAACTACGAGCAGTACTTC	CASSKIPSANYEQYF
TRBV7-2	-	14	-	TRBJ1-1	TGTGCCAGCAGCTTTAGGAGAGGGAACACTGAAGCTTTCTTT	CASSFRRGNTEAFF
TRBV7-3	-	15	TRBD2	TRBJ2-5	TGTGCCAGCAGCTTAACGCCGGGAGGTAAAGAGACCCAGTACTTC	CASSLTPGGKETQYF
TRBV7-9	-	14	TRBD1	TRBJ2-1	TGTGCCAGCAGCCGGGACAGGGCACCCAATGAGCAGTTCTTC	CASSRDRAPNEQFF
TRBV28	-	15	-	TRBJ2-2	TGTGCCAGCAGTTTACGCACAGGTTCGCCCGGGGAGCTGTTTTTT	CASSLRTGSPGELFF
TRBV2	-	13	-	TRBJ2-1	TGTGCCAGCGCTGAGTCCAGTTTATCTGAGCAGTTCTTC	CASAESSLSEQFF
TRBV7-7	-	15	TRBD1	TRBJ2-5	TGTGCTAGCAGCCTGGGCGGGACAGGTAGAGAGACCCAGTACTTC	CASSLGGTGRETQYF
TRBV6-1	large	16	-	TRBJ1-1	TGTGCCAGCAGTGAAGGGAGAACAGCCCTTCTTCGTGAAGCTTTCTTT	CASSEGRTALLREAFF
TRBV20-1	-	13	-	TRBJ1-5	TGCAGTGCCCCCGGGCAGGTCAATCAGCCCCAGCATTTT	CSAPGQVNQPQHF
TRBV2	-	11	TRBD1	TRBJ2-1	TGTGCCAGCACCTTGGACAGGACGCAGTTCTTC	CASTLDRTQFF
TRBV24-1	few	14	-	TRBJ1-5	TGTGCCACCAGTGCGGGGTCCAGCAATCAGCCCCAGCATTTT	CATSAGSSNQPQHF
TRBV20-1	-	17	-	TRBJ1-1	TGCAGTGCTAGCACCCTAAGGGCAGCCAAGATGAACACTGAAGCTTTCTTT	CSASTLRAAKMNTEAFF
TRBV15	-	15	TRBD1	TRBJ1-6	TGTGCCACTCCCTACAGGGGTAGTTACAATTCACCCCTCCACTTT	CATPYRGSYNSPLHF
TRBV30	-	13	-	TRBJ2-7	TGTGCCTGGAGTGTAACCAGACTCTACGAGCAGTACTTC	CAWSVTRLYEQYF
TRBV27	-	15	-	TRBJ1-5	TGTGCCAGCAGTTTTTCCGGGGCCTACAATCAGCCCCAGCATTTT	CASSFSGAYNQPQHF
TRBV6-1	-	12	-	TRBJ2-7	TGTGCCAGCCAACTTTTCCGGGACGAGCAGTACTTC	CASQLFRDEQYF
TRBV20-1	-	15	TRBD1	TRBJ2-2	TGCAGTGCTAGGAGGGACAGGGGGCGGCCCGGGGAGCTGTTTTTT	CSARRDRGRPGELFF
TRBV28	-	12	-	TRBJ1-2	TGTGCCAGCAGTTGGGGGCGAACAGGCTACACCTTC	CASSWGRTGYTF